A single TCR beta chain is shown here with its context. Its antigen is currently unknown. These data belong to a study of T cells in Graves' hyperthyroidism and ophthalmopathy. About the research overall: Initial diagnosis, before any treatment, was when peripheral blood was collected.

Trimming took off 8 bases at V and 1 base at J, with 12 bases between the two ends. The germline V gene encodes CDR1 SNHLY and CDR2 FYNNEI. The CDR3 has 14 residues. Study results and limitations: The model predicted ophthalmopathy a median roughly 6.3 months before onset.

RNA transcripts gave rise to amplified TCR beta CDR3 regions. HTBI primers drove first-round RT-PCR of the TCR CDR3. TCRdb analysed the multiplex PCR reads with MiXCR anew, one entry per CDR3 protein. The sample holds over 250,000 distinct CDR3 sequences; roughly 13% are singletons and the top ten take 30% to 40%. V is TRBV2 and J is TRBJ1-3; D uncertain. This TCR was recovered from a woman between 40 and 50 years old with Graves' ophthalmopathy. Sequenced input: blood. The CDR3 DNA follows: TGTGCCAGCGGCCCCCTTCAGTCTGGAAACACCATATATTTT. Translation: CASGPLQSGNTIYF.